This is a list of T cell receptor beta chains from one sample in a study of CD8 T cells in Susac syndrome. One entry per CDR3 protein results from TCRdb running MiXCR on the immunoSEQ multiplex PCR reads. Of around 110,000 distinct CDR3 sequences in the sample, roughly 94% were seen once. The sequenced material came from CD8+ T cells from PBMCs. These receptors came from a human donor with Susac syndrome. Each CDR3 is given with its conserved first and last residue. Each record gives: V gene, D gene, J gene, clone size, CDR3 DNA, CDR3 protein. A D gene is named only where the DNA matches it firmly. Clone size is not always given. Where it is, it says once, few, many or a class for expanded clones.

TRBV20-1	NA	TRBJ2-1	NA	TGCAGTGCTAGAGAACAGGGTTATGAGCAGTTCTTC	CSAREQGYEQFF
TRBV29-1	TRBD1	TRBJ2-3	NA	TGCAGCGTAGTAGACAGGGGTAGCACAGATACGCAGTATTTT	CSVVDRGSTDTQYF
TRBV7-9	NA	TRBJ1-6	NA	TGTGCCAGCAGCTTAGGGGATAGGTCACCCCTCCACTTT	CASSLGDRSPLHF
TRBV15	NA	TRBJ2-1	NA	TGTGCCACCAGCAGACAGAGCTCCTACAATGAGCAGTTCTTC	CATSRQSSYNEQFF
TRBV2	TRBD1	TRBJ1-4	NA	TGTGCCAGCAGCTACCCTACCCGGACAGGGAAAGAAAAACTGTTTTTT	CASSYPTRTGKEKLFF
TRBV3-1	NA	TRBJ1-1	once	TGTGCCAGCAGCCAATTCCTGGGCCCTCTGAACACTGAAGCTTTCTTT	CASSQFLGPLNTEAFF
TRBV12-3/TRBV12-4	TRBD2	TRBJ2-3	once	TGTGCCAGCAGACGCGGGGGAGATACGCAGTATTTT	CASRRGGDTQYF
TRBV9	NA	TRBJ2-1	NA	TGTGCCAGCAGCGAGACTCCCGGGATAAATAATGAGCAGTTCTTC	CASSETPGINNEQFF
TRBV2	TRBD1	TRBJ1-1	once	TGTGCCAGCAAGGCTCCAGGGGGGAACACTGAAGCTTTCTTT	CASKAPGGNTEAFF
TRBV27	NA	TRBJ2-4	once	TGTGCCAGCAGTCCCGGGGCCACAAACATTCAGTACTTC	CASSPGATNIQYF
TRBV6-2/TRBV6-3	NA	TRBJ1-1	NA	TGTGCCAGCAGGAGGACGATGAACACTGAAGCTTTCTTT	CASRRTMNTEAFF
TRBV12-3/TRBV12-4	NA	TRBJ2-5	NA	TGTGCCAGCAGTTGGGACCTTGAGGAGGAGACCCAGTACTTC	CASSWDLEEETQYF
TRBV7-8	NA	TRBJ2-3	NA	TGTGCCAGCAGCTCGTCACAGGGAGGGGATACGCAGTATTTT	CASSSSQGGDTQYF
TRBV10-2	TRBD1	TRBJ2-4	NA	TGCGCCAGCAGTGATTTGAGGGGGCCTGGAAACATTCAGTACTTC	CASSDLRGPGNIQYF
TRBV27	NA	TRBJ1-5	NA	TGTGCCAGTGGGACGTATAGCAATCAGCCCCAGCATTTT	CASGTYSNQPQHF
TRBV3-1	TRBD2	TRBJ2-3	NA	TGTGCCAGCAGCCAAGAAACTAGCGGCACAGATACGCAGTATTTT	CASSQETSGTDTQYF
TRBV5-4	TRBD1	TRBJ2-7	NA	TGTGCCAGCAGTTTGGCTGGGACAGGTTTCTCCTACGAGCAGTACTTC	CASSLAGTGFSYEQYF
TRBV29-1	NA	TRBJ2-1	NA	TGCAGCGTTGAAGATCTAATGGGGCAGGGGAACAATGAGCAGTTCTTC	CSVEDLMGQGNNEQFF
TRBV9	NA	TRBJ2-7	NA	TGTGCCAGCAGCGTAGAAACAGGGTCCTACGAGCAGTACTTC	CASSVETGSYEQYF
TRBV20-1	TRBD2	TRBJ2-5	NA	TGCAGTGCGCCAGCGCCGGGACTAGCGTACCAAGAGACCCAGTACTTC	CSAPAPGLAYQETQYF
TRBV6-1	NA	TRBJ2-7	NA	TGTGCCAGCAGTGAGGGACTGATCTACGAGCAGTACTTC	CASSEGLIYEQYF
TRBV4-2	TRBD1	TRBJ1-4	NA	TGTGCCAGCAGCCAAGAGCCGGGACAGCCTAATGAAAAACTGTTTTTT	CASSQEPGQPNEKLFF
TRBV5-4	NA	TRBJ1-2	NA	TGTGCCGTTAGACGCCCCCATGGCTACACCTTC	CAVRRPHGYTF
TRBV7-9	TRBD2	TRBJ2-7	NA	TGTGCCAGCAGCTCCGGAGCGGGGCGCGTTTACGAGCAGTACTTC	CASSSGAGRVYEQYF
TRBV6-2/TRBV6-3	NA	TRBJ1-2	NA	TGTGCCAGCAGTTACGATAGAGAACTTAACTATGGCTACACCTTC	CASSYDRELNYGYTF
TRBV20-1	NA	TRBJ2-1	once	TGCAGTGCTAGTGTAGCGGAACTATCCCCCTACAATGAGCAGTTCTTC	CSASVAELSPYNEQFF
TRBV12-3/TRBV12-4	NA	TRBJ2-1	NA	TGTGCCAGCAGGCCCCGGATGGGGGCAAGAAATGAGCAGTTCTTC	CASRPRMGARNEQFF
TRBV19	NA	TRBJ2-1	NA	TGTGCCAGCCACTTTGGGGGGGGCTTCAATGAGCAGTTCTTC	CASHFGGGFNEQFF
TRBV18	NA	TRBJ2-3	NA	TGTGCCAGCTCACCTGACGCAGATACGCAGTATTTT	CASSPDADTQYF
TRBV29-1	TRBD1	TRBJ2-7	NA	TGCAGCGTTGCAGGTTTATCGGGACAGGCGTTTGAGCAGTACTTC	CSVAGLSGQAFEQYF
TRBV7-8	TRBD1	TRBJ1-5	once	TGTGCCAGCAGCTATAGGGGACAGCCTTATCAGCCCCAGCATTTT	CASSYRGQPYQPQHF
TRBV3-1	TRBD2	TRBJ2-1	NA	TGTGCCAGCAGCCAAGACGGGGGGGAAGCCCAATCCTACAATGAGCAGTTCTTC	CASSQDGGEAQSYNEQFF
TRBV29-1	NA	TRBJ2-5	NA	TGCAGCGTTGAATTAGGCAGCCAAGAGACCCAGTACTTC	CSVELGSQETQYF
TRBV7-9	NA	TRBJ1-5	NA	TGTGCCAGCAGCTCGGACAGTCAGCCCCAGCATTTT	CASSSDSQPQHF
TRBV6-1	NA	TRBJ2-7	NA	TGTGCCAGCTGCACGGGCCCCGGCAGGGACCTCTACGAGCAGTACTTC	CASCTGPGRDLYEQYF
TRBV27	NA	TRBJ1-5	NA	TGTGCCAGCAGTTTATCGTCAGGTCTCGATCAGCCCCAGCATTTT	CASSLSSGLDQPQHF
TRBV7-9	NA	TRBJ2-7	NA	TGTGCCAGCAGCTTAGGGGACGACCGGTGGCAGTACTTC	CASSLGDDRWQYF
TRBV5-1	NA	TRBJ2-3	NA	TGCGCCAGCAGCTTGGCCAGTTACGGGCTAAGCACAGATACGCAGTATTTT	CASSLASYGLSTDTQYF
TRBV10-3	TRBD1	TRBJ2-7	NA	TGTGCCATCAGTGAGGACAGGGCCTACGAGCAGTACTTC	CAISEDRAYEQYF
TRBV5-4	NA	TRBJ2-3	NA	TGTGCCAGCAGCTTGGCTCCAGATACGCAGTATTTT	CASSLAPDTQYF
TRBV5-4	TRBD1	TRBJ1-1	NA	TGTGCCAGCATCAGACAGGGGACCACTGAAGCTTTCTTT	CASIRQGTTEAFF
TRBV7-9	NA	TRBJ2-7	NA	TGTGCCACCACCCAGGGGTTCGGCGAGCAGTACTTC	CATTQGFGEQYF
TRBV27	NA	TRBJ2-7	NA	TGTGCCAGCAGTTTAGGCCCGCCAGGGGAGTACTTC	CASSLGPPGEYF
TRBV28	NA	TRBJ2-7	NA	TGTGCCAGCAGTTCGGGCTCGCTCGAGCAGTACTTC	CASSSGSLEQYF
TRBV5-1	NA	TRBJ2-1	NA	TGCGCCAGCAGCGTTGACTGGCAGCAGTTCTTC	CASSVDWQQFF
TRBV29-1	TRBD1	TRBJ2-7	NA	TGCAGCGTTGAAGGGAAGGGACAGGGTTTCGGGTCCTACGAGCAGTACTTC	CSVEGKGQGFGSYEQYF
TRBV29-1	NA	TRBJ2-2	NA	TGCAGCGTTGAAGATCCCGCCGCCACCGGGGAGCTGTTTTTT	CSVEDPAATGELFF
TRBV29-1	TRBD1	TRBJ2-1	NA	TGCAGCGTAGACGAGGGACAGGGGGCAATCAATGAGCAGTTCTTC	CSVDEGQGAINEQFF
TRBV20-1	NA	TRBJ2-7	NA	TGCAGTGCTGCGGCAGGGGCCTACGAGCAGTACTTC	CSAAAGAYEQYF